These T cell receptor beta chains were read from a single sample in a study of blood T cell repertoires in COVID-19. Assay: immunoSEQ multiplex PCR; the TCRdb copy retains only in-frame clones and omits some. Altogether fewer than 50,000 clones are present, around 80% being singletons, with the ten largest covering roughly 25%. Specimen: peripheral blood. These receptors came from a man in his 70s with acute or convalescent COVID-19. Each CDR3 is given with its conserved first and last residue. The order of the fields is clone size, V gene, D gene, J gene, CDR3 protein, CDR3 DNA. The D gene is left open where the match is weak. Not all rows give a size; the values are once, few, many and, for expanded clones, a class.

NA	TRBV19	TRBD2	TRBJ2-2	CASSVTSAGGELFF	TGTGCCAGTAGTGTTACTAGCGCGGGCGGGGAGCTGTTTTTT
NA	TRBV6-1	NA	TRBJ1-4	CASSEWALIATNEKLFF	TGTGCCAGCAGTGAATGGGCGCTAATTGCAACTAATGAAAAACTGTTTTTT
NA	TRBV4-1	NA	TRBJ1-3	CASSQPPWKDRENTIYF	TGCGCCAGCAGCCAACCCCCATGGAAGGATCGGGAAAACACCATATATTTT
NA	TRBV18	TRBD1	TRBJ2-1	CASSPGQSYNEQFF	TGTGCCAGCTCACCGGGACAGTCCTACAATGAGCAGTTCTTC
NA	TRBV10-2	TRBD1	TRBJ1-5	CASSEGQGATQPQHF	TGCGCCAGCAGTGAGGGACAGGGGGCTACGCAGCCCCAGCATTTT
NA	TRBV11-3	TRBD1	TRBJ1-1	CASSFGQGNTEAFF	TGTGCCAGCAGCTTTGGACAGGGGAACACTGAAGCTTTCTTT
few	TRBV4-3	TRBD2	TRBJ2-7	CASSQEPVSGFQGYEQYF	TGCGCCAGCAGCCAAGAACCCGTTAGCGGGTTCCAAGGGTACGAGCAGTACTTC
NA	TRBV11-3	NA	TRBJ2-5	CASSLLRIGETQYF	TGTGCCAGCAGCTTACTGAGGATTGGAGAGACCCAGTACTTC
few	TRBV6-4	NA	TRBJ1-2	CASSEEVVAYYGYTF	TGTGCCAGCAGTGAAGAGGTAGTTGCCTACTATGGCTACACCTTC
NA	TRBV6-1	TRBD1	TRBJ2-7	CASSALNRGLNYEQYF	TGTGCCAGCAGTGCCTTAAACAGGGGGCTGAACTACGAGCAGTACTTC
once	TRBV10-3	NA	TRBJ1-1	CAISVSGVNTEAFF	TGTGCCATCAGTGTTTCAGGGGTGAACACTGAAGCTTTCTTT
once	TRBV19	TRBD1	TRBJ1-5	CASSGTGGQPQHF	TGTGCCAGTAGTGGGACAGGGGGTCAGCCCCAGCATTTT
NA	TRBV19	TRBD1	TRBJ1-2	CASSVSQGARSGYTF	TGTGCCAGTAGTGTCTCCCAGGGGGCTCGGAGTGGCTACACCTTC
NA	TRBV2	NA	TRBJ2-5	CASTRNPQETQYF	TGTGCCAGCACGCGTAATCCCCAAGAGACCCAGTACTTC
NA	TRBV7-6	NA	TRBJ2-7	CASSLVQGNGEQYF	TGTGCCAGCAGCTTAGTACAGGGTAACGGGGAGCAGTACTTC
few	TRBV30	NA	TRBJ1-5	CAWSSQTGNQPQHF	TGTGCCTGGAGTAGTCAGACTGGCAATCAGCCCCAGCATTTT
once	TRBV7-2	NA	TRBJ2-6	CASSFSSSGANVLTF	TGTGCCAGCAGCTTTTCGAGCTCTGGGGCCAACGTCCTGACTTTC
NA	TRBV9	NA	TRBJ2-7	CASSPTGTEVYEQYF	TGTGCCAGCAGCCCTACAGGGACCGAGGTTTACGAGCAGTACTTC
NA	TRBV9	TRBD2	TRBJ2-3	CASSVDGSGGIDTQYF	TGTGCCAGCAGCGTAGACGGTAGCGGGGGAATAGATACGCAGTATTTT
NA	TRBV5-1	TRBD2	TRBJ2-7	CASSFGGSMYEQYF	TGCGCCAGCAGCTTCGGCGGGAGCATGTACGAGCAGTACTTC
NA	TRBV19	TRBD1	TRBJ1-1	CASSVRDRGRTEAFF	TGTGCCAGTAGTGTCCGGGACAGGGGAAGGACTGAAGCTTTCTTT
NA	TRBV19	TRBD1	TRBJ1-5	CASSKDRGNNQPQHF	TGTGCCAGTAGTAAAGACAGGGGGAACAATCAGCCCCAGCATTTT
NA	TRBV11-2	NA	TRBJ2-6	CASSLGGPGANVLTF	TGTGCCAGCAGCTTAGGAGGGCCTGGGGCCAACGTCCTGACTTTC
NA	TRBV30	NA	TRBJ1-2	CACYLTEILYGYTF	TGTGCCTGCTACCTGACAGAGATCCTCTATGGCTACACCTTC
once	TRBV11-2	NA	TRBJ1-4	CASSPLWRTNEKLFF	TGTGCCAGCAGCCCCCTGTGGAGGACTAATGAAAAACTGTTTTTT
once	TRBV5-1	TRBD1	TRBJ1-4	CASSPGATGDGEKLFF	TGCGCCAGCAGTCCAGGGGCGACAGGGGATGGTGAAAAACTGTTTTTT
NA	TRBV20-1	NA	TRBJ2-5	CSARDVELYF	TGCAGTGCTAGAGACGTAGAGCTGTACTTC
NA	TRBV3-1/TRBV3-2	TRBD1	TRBJ1-2	CASRSTGVNYGYTF	TGTGCCAGCAGATCGACAGGGGTGAACTATGGCTACACCTTC
many	TRBV7-7	TRBD2	TRBJ2-2	CASSLKSGSPGELFF	TGTGCCAGCAGCTTAAAAAGCGGGAGCCCCGGGGAGCTGTTTTTT
NA	TRBV7-2	NA	TRBJ2-7	CASSNSAGAYEQYF	TGTGCCAGCAGCAATAGCGCGGGCGCCTACGAGCAGTACTTC
NA	TRBV7-6	NA	TRBJ2-7	CASSLLGQGPYEQYF	TGTGCCAGCAGCTTATTGGGACAAGGTCCCTACGAGCAGTACTTC
few	TRBV28	NA	TRBJ1-3	CASSSVEGGQNTIYF	TGTGCCAGCAGTTCGGTGGAGGGAGGCCAAAACACCATATATTTT
NA	TRBV30	TRBD1	TRBJ1-3	CAWSPGQGGNTIYF	TGTGCCTGGAGCCCGGGACAGGGAGGAAACACCATATATTTT
NA	TRBV5-6	NA	TRBJ1-1	CASSLVVSPGGEAFF	TGTGCCAGCAGCTTGGTTGTCAGTCCGGGGGGTGAAGCTTTCTTT
NA	TRBV6-5	TRBD1	TRBJ1-1	CASSYPTGTGKAFF	TGTGCCAGCAGTTACCCTACCGGGACAGGGAAAGCTTTCTTT
NA	TRBV6-6	TRBD1	TRBJ2-2	CAIGTGVHTGELFF	TGTGCCATCGGGACAGGGGTTCACACCGGGGAGCTGTTTTTT
NA	TRBV30	TRBD1	TRBJ1-5	CAWSVTGDQPQHF	TGTGCCTGGAGTGTGACAGGGGATCAGCCCCAGCATTTT
NA	TRBV12-5	TRBD1	TRBJ1-2	CASGTGAAYGYTF	TGTGCTAGTGGAACAGGGGCGGCCTATGGCTACACCTTC
NA	TRBV2	TRBD2	TRBJ2-7	CASSVRLASDEQYF	TGTGCCAGCAGCGTCAGACTAGCGTCCGACGAGCAGTACTTC
NA	TRBV7-2	TRBD2	TRBJ2-1	CASSPGLAGAYEQFF	TGTGCCAGCAGCCCGGGACTAGCGGGAGCCTATGAGCAGTTCTTC
once	TRBV5-1	TRBD2	TRBJ2-5	CASSLTSGGQETQYF	TGCGCCAGCAGCTTAACTAGCGGGGGGCAAGAGACCCAGTACTTC
NA	TRBV5-4	NA	TRBJ1-1	CASSLGAAMNTEAFF	TGTGCCAGCAGCTTGGGAGCGGCGATGAACACTGAAGCTTTCTTT
once	TRBV27	NA	TRBJ2-3	CASRTSTDTQYF	TGTGCCAGCAGGACTAGCACAGATACGCAGTATTTT
NA	TRBV19	NA	TRBJ1-3	CASTPPLSSGNTIYF	TGTGCCAGTACCCCCCCCCTGAGCTCTGGAAACACCATATATTTT
NA	TRBV2	TRBD1	TRBJ1-2	CASSEEQGTNYGYTF	TGTGCCAGCAGTGAAGAACAGGGGACTAACTATGGCTACACCTTC
NA	TRBV5-1	NA	TRBJ2-2	CASKGDNTGELFF	TGCGCCAGCAAGGGGGACAACACCGGGGAGCTGTTTTTT
NA	TRBV29-1	TRBD1	TRBJ1-1	CSVAGQGVTEAFF	TGCAGCGTTGCAGGGCAGGGGGTGACTGAAGCTTTCTTT
NA	TRBV6-5	NA	TRBJ2-7	CASARTGSLYEQYF	TGTGCCAGCGCCAGGACGGGGTCCCTCTACGAGCAGTACTTC
NA	TRBV28	NA	TRBJ2-7	CASSWSRAGTNSYEQYF	TGTGCCAGCAGTTGGAGCAGGGCCGGGACAAATTCCTACGAGCAGTACTTC
NA	TRBV5-5	TRBD1	TRBJ2-1	CASSWGTGGNEQFF	TGTGCCAGCAGCTGGGGGACAGGGGGCAATGAGCAGTTCTTC